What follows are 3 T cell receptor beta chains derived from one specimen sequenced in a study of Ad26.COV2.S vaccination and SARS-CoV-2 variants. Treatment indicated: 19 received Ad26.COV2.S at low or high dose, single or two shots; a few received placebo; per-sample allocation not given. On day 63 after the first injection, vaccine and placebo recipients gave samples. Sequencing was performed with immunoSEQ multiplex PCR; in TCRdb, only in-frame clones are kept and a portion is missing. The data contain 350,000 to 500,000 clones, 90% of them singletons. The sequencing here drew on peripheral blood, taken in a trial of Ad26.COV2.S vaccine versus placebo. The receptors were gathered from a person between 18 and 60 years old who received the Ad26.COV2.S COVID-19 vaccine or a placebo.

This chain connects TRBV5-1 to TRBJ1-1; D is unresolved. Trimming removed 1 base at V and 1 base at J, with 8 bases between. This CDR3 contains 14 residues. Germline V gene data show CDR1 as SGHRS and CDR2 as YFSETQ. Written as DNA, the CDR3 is TGCGCCAGCAGCTTGAGGGCCGGGAACACTGAAGCTTTCTTT. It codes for CASSLRAGNTEAFF.

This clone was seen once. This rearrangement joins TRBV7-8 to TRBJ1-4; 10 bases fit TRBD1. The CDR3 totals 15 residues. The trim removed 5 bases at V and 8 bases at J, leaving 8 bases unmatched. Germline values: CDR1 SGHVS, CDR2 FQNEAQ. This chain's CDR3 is CASSQRQGAMEKLFF. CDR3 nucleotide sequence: TGTGCCAGCAGCCAACGACAGGGGGCTATGGAAAAACTGTTTTTT. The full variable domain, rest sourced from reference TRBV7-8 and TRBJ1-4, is GAGVSQSPRYKVAKRGQDVALRCDPISGHVSLFWYQQALGQGPEFLTYFQNEAQLDKSGLPSDRFFAERPEGSVSTLKIQRTQQEDSAVYLCASSQRQGAMEKLFFGSGTQLSVL.

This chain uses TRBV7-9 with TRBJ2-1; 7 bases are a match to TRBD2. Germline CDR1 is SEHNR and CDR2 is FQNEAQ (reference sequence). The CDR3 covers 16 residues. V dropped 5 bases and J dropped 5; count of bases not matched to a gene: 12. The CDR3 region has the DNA TGTGCCAGCAGCGGATGGGAAGCGGGAAAGCACAATGAGCAGTTCTTC. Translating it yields CASSGWEAGKHNEQFF.